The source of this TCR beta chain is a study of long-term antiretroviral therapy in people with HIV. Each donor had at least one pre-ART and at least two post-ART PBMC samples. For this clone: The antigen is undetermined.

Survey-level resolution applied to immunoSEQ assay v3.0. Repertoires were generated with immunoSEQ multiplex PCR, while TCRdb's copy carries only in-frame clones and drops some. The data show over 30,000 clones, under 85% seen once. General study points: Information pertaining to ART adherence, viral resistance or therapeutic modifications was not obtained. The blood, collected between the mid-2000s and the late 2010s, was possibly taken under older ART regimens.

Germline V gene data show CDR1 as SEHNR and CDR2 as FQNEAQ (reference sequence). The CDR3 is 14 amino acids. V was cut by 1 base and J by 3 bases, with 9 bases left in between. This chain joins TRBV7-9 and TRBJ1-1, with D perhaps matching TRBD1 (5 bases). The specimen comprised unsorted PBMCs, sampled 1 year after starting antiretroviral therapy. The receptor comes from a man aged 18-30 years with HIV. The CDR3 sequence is CASSLDPGHTEAFF. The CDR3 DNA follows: TGTGCCAGCAGCTTAGATCCGGGGCACACTGAAGCTTTCTTT.